The clone carrying this T cell receptor (beta chain) was recorded many times. Unique molecular identifiers were used to barcode this TCRbeta library. TCRdb re-derived calls from the PCR reads in MiXCR, one entry per CDR3 protein. The table has 150,000 to 200,000 distinct CDR3 sequences, roughly 15% seen once. The germline V gene has CDR1 SEHNR and CDR2 FQNEAQ (reference sequence). The CDR3 length is 17 residues. Trimming removed 6 bases at V and 0 bases at J, with 17 bases between. This entry comes from a study of T-cell reconstitution after alpha-beta-depleted transplantation in children. This clonotype was obtained from a human donor who donated a stem cell graft to a child with acute lymphoblastic leukemia. This chain uses TRBV7-9 with TRBJ1-4, with D maybe TRBD1 (5 bases). The sample was PBMCs from the stem cell graft donor, taken from the stem cell graft. This CDR3 is CASSPKKGAATNEKLFF. CDR3 DNA sequence: TGTGCCAGCAGTCCTAAGAAAGGGGCGGCAACTAATGAAAAACTGTTTTTT.